The rows below give T cell receptor beta chains drawn from one sample of a study of blood T cell repertoires in COVID-19. Libraries were prepared by immunoSEQ multiplex PCR; TCRdb keeps only in-frame clonotypes and omits some of them. The sample holds 99,000 or so clones, more than 75% seen once. Sequencing input: peripheral blood. The receptors originated from a man aged 50 or older with acute or convalescent COVID-19. The CDR3 runs from the conserved cysteine through the conserved F or W. D genes are given only for firm matches. Part of the rows lack a size; the others show once, few, many or a class for expanded clones.

clone size,V gene,J gene,D gene,CDR3 protein,CDR3 DNA
NA,TRBV28,TRBJ2-1,NA,CASSQGTGSISYNEQFF,TGTGCCAGCAGTCAAGGGACTGGGAGTATCTCCTACAATGAGCAGTTCTTC
NA,TRBV29-1,TRBJ2-7,NA,CSVERRGGNEQYF,TGCAGCGTTGAACGGAGGGGCGGGAACGAGCAGTACTTC
NA,TRBV28,TRBJ1-2,TRBD1,CASSTPRQGANYGYTF,TGTGCCAGCAGTACCCCAAGACAGGGAGCTAACTATGGCTACACCTTC
NA,TRBV19,TRBJ1-1,NA,CASSIRTANTEAFF,TGTGCCAGTAGTATTAGAACAGCGAACACTGAAGCTTTCTTT
few,TRBV24-1,TRBJ2-1,TRBD2,CATAGPGGTRDEQFF,TGTGCCACCGCCGGCCCCGGCGGGACTAGGGATGAGCAGTTCTTC
once,TRBV7-9,TRBJ2-3,TRBD1,CASRGTGSNTDTQYF,TGTGCCAGCAGAGGGACAGGGTCGAACACAGATACGCAGTATTTT
NA,TRBV27,TRBJ2-7,NA,CASSTLLGGIPHEQYF,TGTGCCAGCAGTACCCTTCTGGGCGGGATCCCCCACGAGCAGTACTTC
NA,TRBV20-1,TRBJ1-2,NA,CSARTRRGYTF,TGCAGTGCCAGAACCCGTCGGGGCTACACCTTC
few,TRBV29-1,TRBJ1-1,TRBD1,CSVGGLPGQGSNTEAFF,TGCAGCGTTGGCGGACTTCCGGGACAGGGCTCGAACACTGAAGCTTTCTTT
NA,TRBV15,TRBJ2-1,TRBD2,CATSRGSSGSNEQFF,TGTGCCACCAGCAGAGGCTCCAGCGGGAGTAATGAGCAGTTCTTC
NA,TRBV5-1,TRBJ2-2,TRBD2,CASSLMVLTSGDTGELFF,TGCGCCAGCAGCTTGATGGTTCTGACTAGCGGAGACACCGGGGAGCTGTTTTTT
NA,TRBV6-5,TRBJ2-2,NA,CASSPGGTGELFF,TGTGCCAGCAGCCCCGGGGGCACCGGGGAGCTGTTTTTT
NA,TRBV3-1/TRBV3-2,TRBJ2-7,TRBD2,CASSPLAGAGYEQYF,TGTGCCAGCAGCCCCCTGGCGGGAGCGGGCTACGAGCAGTACTTC
NA,TRBV6-4,TRBJ2-2,NA,CASSDPYTGELFF,TGTGCCAGCAGTGACCCGTACACCGGGGAGCTGTTTTTT